This TCR beta chain was sequenced in a study of blood T cell repertoires in COVID-19 (dated by TCRdb to about 2020). Study-level background: Collaborator samples came from the United States, Italy and Spain and covered acute and convalescent phases of COVID-19. Samples were obtained from the ongoing ImmuneRACE study (first 160 participants) and from about 1,300 subjects provided by 6 global collaborators. Sample metadata almost always included a de-identified subject ID, COVID-19 status, age in years and sex. The prospective study material was composed of cDNA or gDNA derived from T cells, B-cell-depleted T cells, or PBMCs. The repertoires were released in a freely available public database intended as a resource for research on the immune response to SARS-CoV-2. Subjects who had been exposed to COVID-19, were actively infected with it, or had recovered from it provided the deeply sampled blood TCRbeta repertoires that made up the dataset. Where HLA class I and class II types were available, the types were taken from metadata supplied by the sample provider, not from assay-based typing. Beyond this particular receptor, the publication reports: The quantity of clinical and demographic metadata differed by source and by participant and was supplied without curation.

This clone was seen once. Its antigen has not been determined. The input lacks base qualities; no much larger clone sits a single base away. TCRbeta CDR3 regions were amplified from genomic DNA by means of the immunoSEQ Assay, a bias-controlled multiplex PCR. The authors processed their data as follows. Within the assay, amplification of reference gene primers was used to estimate how many nucleated cells each sample contained. To quantify the absolute abundance of each unique TCRbeta CDR3 rearrangement, sequence reads were collapsed and filtered. Productive Simpson clonality was computed per sample as the square root of Simpson's diversity index over productive rearrangements. TCRdb re-hosts the immuneACCESS table, in-frame sequences only. Its copies lack some clones; in the studies checked, an unresolved V gene accounts for under half of them, and the cause for the rest is not known. The DNA was the basis for D and trimming; V, J and clone size are from that table. The sample records 250,000 to 350,000 clones, 65% to 90% of which are singletons. The top ten clonotypes cover about 10% of the sample.

Enrolling through a virtual design, the prospective study's participants ranged in age from roughly 18 to 90 years and lived across about two dozen United States geographic areas. In the prospective study, participants were assigned to cohorts based on the clinical history participants reported in a screening survey and a study questionnaire. For ImmuneRACE Cohort 3, a participant was defined as recovered based on two consecutive negative NP/OP PCR tests, clearance by a healthcare professional, or resolution of symptoms. Mobile phlebotomists in the prospective study collected whole blood, serum and a nasopharyngeal or oropharyngeal swab from every participant. Over a roughly 2-month period, participants in the prospective study had the option of providing additional blood draws and questionnaires. Before DNA extraction, blood samples from the prospective study were shipped at room temperature or frozen.

Reading the germline V gene gives CDR1 MNHNS and CDR2 SASEGT. The CDR3 goes from the cysteine to the phenylalanine over 15 residues. The read is trimmed to its CDR3 DNA, 45 bases read in frame from base 1. V lost 2 bases and J lost 0 bases; the stretch between them is 10 bases long. The chain is assembled from TRBV6-1 and TRBJ2-5; the D gene cannot be named for sure. This sequence originates from a woman under 30 who had recovered from COVID-19. Sample: PBMCs or T cells enriched from blood (not recorded which). The CDR3 in this case is CASSESWSNQETQYF. The nucleotide sequence is given as TGTGCCAGCAGTGAAAGCTGGAGTAACCAAGAGACCCAGTACTTC.